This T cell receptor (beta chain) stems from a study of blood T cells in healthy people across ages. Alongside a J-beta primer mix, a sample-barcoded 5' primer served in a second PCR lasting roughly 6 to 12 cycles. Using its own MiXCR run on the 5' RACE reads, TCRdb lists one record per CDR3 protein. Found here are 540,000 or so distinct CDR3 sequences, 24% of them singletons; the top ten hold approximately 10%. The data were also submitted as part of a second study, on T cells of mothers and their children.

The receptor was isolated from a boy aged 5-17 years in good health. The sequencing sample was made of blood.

In nucleotides, the CDR3 is TGTGCCAGCAGCTTAGCGCCCTCCTCGGGAAAACTGTTTTTT. It specifies CASSLAPSSGKLFF. J is TRBJ1-4 and V is TRBV7-9; D is unclear. The CDR3 extends over 14 amino acids. CDR1 is SEHNR and CDR2 is FQNEAQ in the germline V gene (reference sequence). The V gene lost 0 bases and the J gene lost 10 bases, with 12 bases spanning the gap. Together with reference TRBV7-9 and TRBJ1-4, the CDR3 gives the full variable domain: DTGVSQNPRHKITKRGQNVTFRCDPISEHNRLYWYRQTLGQGPEFLTYFQNEAQLEKSRLLSDRFSAERPKGSFSTLEIQRTEQGDSAMYLCASSLAPSSGKLFFGSGTQLSVL.